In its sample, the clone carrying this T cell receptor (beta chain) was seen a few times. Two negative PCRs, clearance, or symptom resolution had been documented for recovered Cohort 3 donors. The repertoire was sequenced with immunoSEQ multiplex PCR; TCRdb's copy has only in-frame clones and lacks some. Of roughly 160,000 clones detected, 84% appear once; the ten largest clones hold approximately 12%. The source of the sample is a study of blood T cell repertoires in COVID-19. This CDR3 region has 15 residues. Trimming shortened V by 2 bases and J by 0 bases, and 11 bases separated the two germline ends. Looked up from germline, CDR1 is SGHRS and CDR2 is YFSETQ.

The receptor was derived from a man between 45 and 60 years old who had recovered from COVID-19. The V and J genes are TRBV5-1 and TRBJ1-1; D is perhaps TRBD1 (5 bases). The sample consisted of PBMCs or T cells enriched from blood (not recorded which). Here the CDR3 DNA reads TGCGCCAGCAGCTTTGCGGGACCCTTGAACACTGAAGCTTTCTTT. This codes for CASSFAGPLNTEAFF.